This T cell receptor beta chain was captured by sequencing in a study of neurological immune-mediated disorders. In TCRdb, the 5' RACE reads were re-called with MiXCR into one record per CDR3 protein. The sample has about 80,000 distinct CDR3 sequences; less than 5.5% are singletons. V lost 0 bases, J lost 1 base, and 5 bases stayed unmatched. Germline CDR1 reads SGHRS; CDR2 reads YFSETQ. The CDR3 contains 18 residues. There are many counts of this clonotype. This TCR came from a woman in her 30s with multiple sclerosis. Sequenced sample: PBMCs. The J gene is TRBJ2-6, the V gene TRBV5-1, with 9 nucleotides matching TRBD1. CDR3 loop: CASSLGGDRASGANVLTF. CDR3 nucleotides: TGCGCCAGCAGCTTGGGAGGGGACAGGGCTTCTGGGGCCAACGTCCTGACTTTC.